This passage covers 32 T cell receptor beta chains from one sample sequenced in a study of T cells in Graves' hyperthyroidism and ophthalmopathy (dated 2019 in TCRdb). The library came from multiplex PCR. Instrument on record: Illumina HiSeq 2000. The TCR beta CDR3 regions were amplified from the RNA transcripts. For the first round of RT-PCR on the TCR CDR3, the HTBI primer set was used together with the Qiagen OneStep RT-PCR kit. TCRdb reran the public reads through fastp at Q25 and MiXCR, keeping productive beta chains. One record per CDR3 amino acid sequence lists the most common genes and DNA. For this sample there are fewer than 350,000 distinct CDR3 sequences; approximately 15% appear just once. The top ten clonotypes cover around 8% of the sample. Sequenced material: blood. The receptors shown here come from a woman in her thirties or forties with Graves' hyperthyroidism.

At least ten counts were recorded for this clonotype. The rearrangement joins TRBV7-9 to TRBJ1-4; D not resolved. Germline lookup yields CDR1 SEHNR and CDR2 FQNEAQ (reference sequence). The V and J ends lost 5 bases and 7 bases respectively, with 26 bases between them. This CDR3 region has 18 residues. CDR3 nucleotide sequence: TGTGCCAGCAGCCCTACGTCACCCACCCCGGGCAAAGGTGAAAAACTGTTTTTT. Translation gives CASSPTSPTPGKGEKLFF.

The chain joins TRBV7-2 to TRBJ2-7, with D tentatively TRBD1 or TRBD2 (6 bases each). V gave up 2 bases and J gave up 2 bases, with 16 bases separating them. The CDR3 runs to 16 residues. Germline loops: CDR1 SGHTA, CDR2 FQGNSA. This chain's CDR3 is CASSLTGAGGPYEQYF. CDR3 DNA sequence: TGTGCCAGCAGCTTAACGGGGGCTGGCGGACCCTACGAGCAGTACTTC.

As to this clonotype: Being one base from a much bigger clone, this may be a read error. The chain couples TRBV19 to TRBJ2-2; possibly TRBD2 for D (5 bases). V was trimmed by 9 bases and J by 3 bases, leaving 14 bases between them. Germline loops: CDR1 LNHDA, CDR2 SQIVND (reference sequence). This CDR3 contains 14 residues. The CDR3 loop reads CASYSAAYTGELFF. Written as DNA, the CDR3 is TGTGCCAGCTATAGCGCGGCCTACACCGGGGAGCTGTTTTTT.

The table lists this clonotype with many counts. The chain couples TRBV18 to TRBJ2-7; possible D gene TRBD2, 5 bases. V was cut by 5 bases and J by 1 base, with 9 bases left in between. This CDR3 region has 13 residues. CDR1 and CDR2 from the germline V gene are KGHSH and LQKENI. The CDR3 loop is CASSSLASYEQYF. CDR3 bases: TGTGCCAGCTCATCCCTAGCTTCCTACGAGCAGTACTTC. The full variable domain, with the rest looked up from reference TRBV18 and TRBJ2-7, is NAGVMQNPRHLVRRRGQEARLRCSPMKGHSHVYWYRQLPEEGLKFMVYLQKENIIDESGMPKERFSAEFPKEGPSILRIQQVVRGDSAAYFCASSSLASYEQYFGPGTRLTVT.

This clonotype came up many times. J is TRBJ2-6 and V is TRBV5-1; 10 bases agree with TRBD1. CDR1 and CDR2 from the germline V gene are SGHRS and YFSETQ. The CDR3 totals 18 residues. V lost 3 bases and J lost 4; bases outside the gene matches: 10. CDR3 region: CASSSLPGTGAGANVLTF. In nucleotides, the CDR3 is TGCGCCAGCAGCTCCCTTCCCGGGACAGGGGCCGGGGCCAACGTCCTGACTTTC.

This clonotype has ten or more counts. V gene TRBV28 combines with J gene TRBJ1-2, with TRBD1 identical over 12 bases. CDR3 length: 18 amino acids. CDR1 is MDHEN and CDR2 is SYDVKM in the germline V gene. J gave up 2 bases and V 6 bases, and 13 bases lay outside the gene matches. The DNA of the CDR3 is TGTGCCAGCAGACTCTCCGGGACAGGGGGCCTTTTGAACTATGGCTACACCTTC. Translation gives CASRLSGTGGLLNYGYTF.

This clonotype came up many times. The V and J genes are TRBV2 and TRBJ1-2, with a tentative D call TRBD1 (6 bases). V lost 7 bases and J lost 5, with 17 bases in between. The CDR3 contains 14 residues. Germline V gene lookup returns CDR1 SNHLY and CDR2 FYNNEI. The CDR3 reads CASNDGRGLYGYTF. The CDR3 bases are TGTGCCAGCAATGACGGCAGGGGATTGTATGGCTACACCTTC. Full variable domain (missing parts from reference TRBV2 and TRBJ1-2): EPEVTQTPSHQVTQMGQEVILRCVPISNHLYFYWYRQILGQKVEFLVSFYNNEISEKSEIFDDQFSVERPDGSNFTLKIRSTKLEDSAMYFCASNDGRGLYGYTFGSGTRLTVV.

With regard to this clonotype: A read error may be the cause here, since a much bigger clone is one base away. The chain is built from TRBV27 and TRBJ2-3; 11 nucleotides align to TRBD2. J lost 4 bases, V lost 4 bases, and 4 bases had no gene match. The germline V gene has CDR1 MNHEY and CDR2 SMNVEV (reference sequence). The CDR3 is made up of 15 amino acids. This chain's CDR3 is CASSWGTSGADTQYF. CDR3 DNA: TGTGCCAGCAGTTGGGGGACTAGCGGCGCAGATACGCAGTATTTT.

V is TRBV7-6 and J is TRBJ2-2; 8 nucleotides match TRBD1. This CDR3 is built from 18 residues. J lost 9 bases, V lost 1 base, and 16 bases had no gene match. From germline, CDR1 is SGHVS and CDR2 FNYEAQ. CDR3 residues: CASSLEIPSQGARRELFF. Written as DNA, the CDR3 is TGTGCCAGCAGCTTAGAGATCCCCTCCCAGGGGGCCCGCAGGGAGCTGTTTTTT.

The sample holds many counts of this clonotype. The chain couples TRBV10-3 to TRBJ1-4, with 11 positions matching TRBD1. Germline values: CDR1 ENHRY, CDR2 SYGVKD. The CDR3 length is 13 residues. V shed 6 bases, J shed 7 bases, and the junction held 1 base outside the gene matches. The CDR3 protein is CAISGTGGEKLFF. In nucleotides, the CDR3 is TGTGCCATCAGCGGGACAGGGGGTGAAAAACTGTTTTTT.

This clonotype was counted ten times or more. This chain joins TRBV28 and TRBJ2-5; the D is unclear. CDR3 length equals 11 residues. The germline V and J ends were trimmed by 3 bases and 4 bases, with 3 bases remaining between them. Germline lookup yields CDR1 MDHEN and CDR2 SYDVKM. The CDR3 sequence is CASSLVETQYF. The CDR3 bases are TGTGCCAGCAGTTTGGTAGAGACCCAGTACTTC. Drawing the rest from reference TRBV28 and TRBJ2-5, the complete variable domain is DVKVTQSSRYLVKRTGEKVFLECVQDMDHENMFWYRQDPGLGLRLIYFSYDVKMKEKGDIPEGYSVSREKKERFSLILESASTNQTSMYLCASSLVETQYFGPGTRLLVL.

This clonotype showed up many times. The chain employs TRBV12-3 or TRBV12-4 and TRBJ2-7; 8 nucleotides agree with TRBD1. The length of the CDR3 is 14 residues. J was trimmed by 7 bases and V by 4 bases; bases with no gene match: 9. The CDR3 DNA reads TGTGCCAGCAGTTCCTTCCGGGACAGGAGGGAGCAGTACTTC. Its translation: CASSSFRDRREQYF.

V and J are TRBV19 and TRBJ2-1, with a tentative D call TRBD2 (5 bases). The CDR3 is 14 residues long. V was pared by 2 bases and J by 7 bases, with 12 bases between. Germline V lookup: CDR1 LNHDA, CDR2 SQIVND (reference sequence). The CDR3 reads CASSIQRMGNEQFF. The CDR3 DNA reads as TGTGCCAGTAGTATACAGCGGATGGGGAATGAGCAGTTCTTC.

At least ten counts were recorded for this clonotype. The chain joins TRBV28 to TRBJ2-5, with a possible D match to TRBD1 (6 bases). The length of the CDR3 is 13 residues. The germline V and J ends were trimmed by 7 bases and 5 bases, with 14 bases remaining between them. CDR1 is MDHEN and CDR2 is SYDVKM in the germline V gene. This CDR3 is CASIKTGRETQYF. CDR3 nucleotide sequence: TGTGCCAGCATTAAGACAGGCCGGGAGACCCAGTACTTC. Variable domain in full (rest from reference TRBV28 and TRBJ2-5): DVKVTQSSRYLVKRTGEKVFLECVQDMDHENMFWYRQDPGLGLRLIYFSYDVKMKEKGDIPEGYSVSREKKERFSLILESASTNQTSMYLCASIKTGRETQYFGPGTRLLVL.

The chain combines TRBV29-1 with TRBJ1-2; D is unresolved. This CDR3 is 12 amino acids long. Trimming shortened V by 3 bases and J by 8 bases, and 13 bases separated the two germline ends. Germline V lookup: CDR1 SQVTM, CDR2 ANQGSEA. The CDR3 is CSVDSRQEGYTF. CDR3 nucleotide sequence: TGCAGCGTTGACAGCCGCCAAGAGGGCTACACCTTC.

This clonotype was seen only a few times. The chain links TRBV3-1 to TRBJ1-4; tentative D call: TRBD1 (6 bases). This CDR3 has 15 residues. Germline V gene lookup returns CDR1 LGHDT and CDR2 YNNKEL (reference sequence). V was trimmed by 4 bases and J by 6 bases, leaving 15 bases between them. The CDR3 DNA reads as TGTGCCAGCAGCCCCCGGGTGGGGGCTGATGAAAAACTGTTTTTT. It translates to CASSPRVGADEKLFF.

There are a few counts of this clonotype. The V and J genes are TRBV20-1 and TRBJ2-3; the match to TRBD2 covers 13 bases. The CDR3 consists of 15 residues. V lost 2 bases and J lost 6; bases outside the gene matches: 5. Germline assignment: CDR1 DFQATT and CDR2 SNEGSKA (reference sequence). The CDR3 reads CSARLLAGGLDTQYF. The CDR3 DNA is TGCAGTGCTAGATTACTAGCGGGAGGGCTTGATACGCAGTATTTT.

This clonotype was observed many times. The rearrangement links TRBV20-1 to TRBJ2-3; 8 nucleotides align to TRBD2. Per germline, CDR1 DFQATT and CDR2 SNEGSKA (reference sequence). This CDR3 has 15 residues. Germline trimming cut 0 bases from V and 4 bases from J; bases unmatched to any gene: 6. The chain's CDR3 is CSARDGREVSDTQYF. The CDR3 DNA reads TGCAGTGCTAGAGATGGGCGGGAGGTTTCAGATACGCAGTATTTT.

V and J are TRBV19 and TRBJ1-6; D gene unclear. CDR3 length: 12 amino acids. CDR1 is LNHDA and CDR2 is SQIVND in the germline V gene (reference sequence). Trimming pared 5 bases from V and 9 bases from J, leaving 8 bases between. The CDR3 nucleotides are TGTGCCAGTAGTGACCGGCGTTCACCCCTCCACTTT. The encoded protein is CASSDRRSPLHF.

This clonotype turned up a few times. This chain connects TRBV19 to TRBJ2-1; no clear D gene. CDR1 and CDR2 from the germline V gene are LNHDA and SQIVND (reference sequence). CDR3 length: 13 amino acids. Trimming took off 3 bases at V and 6 bases at J, with 9 bases between the two ends. The CDR3, as DNA: TGTGCCAGTAGTATCCTCCCAGGCAATGAGCAGTTCTTC. Translating it yields CASSILPGNEQFF.

Many counts were recorded for this clonotype. V usage is TRBV29-1 and J usage is TRBJ1-2, with D perhaps matching TRBD1 (5 bases). This CDR3 contains 13 residues. The V gene's germline CDR1 is SQVTM and CDR2 ANQGSEA. V was trimmed by 6 bases and J by 6 bases, leaving 17 bases between them. The CDR3 reads CSVGDYLSHGYTF. Here the CDR3 DNA reads TGCAGCGTGGGGGACTATTTAAGCCATGGCTACACCTTC. The full variable domain, in which reference TRBV29-1 and TRBJ1-2 provide the parts outside the CDR3, is SAVISQKPSRDICQRGTSLTIQCQVDSQVTMMFWYRQQPGQSLTLIATANQGSEATYESGFVIDKFPISRPNLTFSTLTVSNMSPEDSSIYLCSVGDYLSHGYTFGSGTRLTVV.

Many counts were recorded for this clonotype. The chain employs TRBV6-9 and TRBJ1-1; maybe TRBD1 (5 bases). This CDR3 is built from 15 residues. Trimming took 1 base from V and 0 from J, leaving 9 bases between them. Per germline, CDR1 MNHGY and CDR2 SVAAGI. CDR3 nucleotide sequence: TGTGCCAGCAGTTATTACGGACACCTGAACACTGAAGCTTTCTTT. Residues: CASSYYGHLNTEAFF.

This clonotype was picked up many times. The chain employs TRBV5-1 and TRBJ1-4; 9 bases map to TRBD1. Trimming cost V 3 bases and J 2 bases; bases outside gene matches: 8. The CDR3 consists of 17 residues. Germline values: CDR1 SGHRS, CDR2 YFSETQ. The CDR3 here is CASSSALGQGTNEKLFF. DNA of the CDR3: TGCGCCAGCAGCTCGGCGCTGGGACAGGGTACTAATGAAAAACTGTTTTTT.

The CDR3 DNA follows: TGTGCCAGCACCCTAGCGGGAGTTGGAGAGACCCAGTACTTC. Residues: CASTLAGVGETQYF. The genes are TRBV5-4 and TRBJ2-5; 10 bases fit TRBD2. The CDR3 loop spans 14 amino acids. Germline trimming cut 6 bases from V and 4 bases from J; bases unmatched to any gene: 6. CDR1 and CDR2 from the germline V gene are SGHNT and YYREEE (reference sequence).

This clonotype was recorded many times. The chain uses TRBV27 and TRBJ2-1; TRBD1 is a possible D gene (5 bases). The V end was cut by 4 bases, the J end by 7 bases, with 14 bases between. The CDR3 length is 14 residues. Germline-derived CDR1 and CDR2 are MNHEY and SMNVEV (reference sequence). The CDR3 coding sequence is TGTGCCAGCAGTTACGGTCAGGGCCTAAATGAGCAGTTCTTC. Its protein is CASSYGQGLNEQFF.

This clonotype was observed many times. The gene calls are TRBV19 and TRBJ1-2, with D uncertain. CDR3 size: 14 residues. V dropped 6 bases and J dropped 6 bases, with 17 bases sitting between them. CDR1 and CDR2 from the germline V gene are LNHDA and SQIVND (reference sequence). The CDR3 DNA sequence: TGTGCCAGTAGAATGCCGGGATATGGGAATGGCTACACCTTC. It is translated as CASRMPGYGNGYTF.

V usage is TRBV4-1 and J usage is TRBJ1-1; 7 nucleotides agree with TRBD1. This CDR3 comprises 15 residues. The germline CDR1 and CDR2 sequences are MGHRA and YSYEKL. V lost 4 bases, J lost 1 base, and 6 bases stayed unmatched. Here the CDR3 DNA reads TGCGCCAGCAGCCGACAGGGCCAGGGGAACACTGAAGCTTTCTTT. As protein: CASSRQGQGNTEAFF.

Many counts were recorded for this clonotype. The chain joins TRBV2 to TRBJ2-5; D ambiguous. CDR1 SNHLY and CDR2 FYNNEI come from the germline V gene. Trimming removed 6 bases at V and 5 bases at J, with 16 bases between. The CDR3 has 14 amino acids. The chain's CDR3 is CASRRDPSLETQYF. The CDR3 DNA is TGTGCCAGCAGAAGAGACCCCTCCTTGGAGACCCAGTACTTC.

Ten or more counts support this clonotype. V gene TRBV29-1 combines with J gene TRBJ2-1, with D perhaps given as TRBD1 or TRBD2 (5 bases each). CDR1 and CDR2 (germline): SQVTM, ANQGSEA. Trimming took off 1 base at V and 9 bases at J, with 16 bases between the two ends. The CDR3 is made up of 14 amino acids. For the CDR3, the DNA is TGCAGCGTTGAAGTGAATAGATATGGGGGTGAGCAGTTCTTC. Translating gives CSVEVNRYGGEQFF.

This clonotype was counted between two and nine times. V and J are TRBV5-1 and TRBJ2-5, with D tentatively TRBD1 (6 bases). CDR1 SGHRS and CDR2 YFSETQ come from the germline V gene. The CDR3 length is 13 residues. The V end lost 4 bases, the J end lost 3 bases, and 10 bases lay between the germline ends. CDR3 in DNA: TGCGCCAGCAGCCCCGGGACAAAAGAGACCCAGTACTTC. Translation: CASSPGTKETQYF.

This clonotype was found many times. The chain is built from TRBV6-1 and TRBJ2-7, with 10 bases identical to TRBD1. J lost 5 bases, V lost 8 bases, and 12 bases had no gene match. CDR3 length: 15 amino acids. Germline V gives CDR1 MNHNS, CDR2 SASEGT. The CDR3, as DNA: TGTGCCAGCGGGGAGCCGGGACAGGGGAGACACGAGCAGTACTTC. It codes for CASGEPGQGRHEQYF.

Ten or more counts support this clonotype. The CDR3 spells CATSGPGQEFTGELFF. The CDR3 DNA sequence: TGTGCCACCAGCGGTCCGGGACAAGAATTCACCGGGGAGCTGTTTTTT. V is TRBV15 and J is TRBJ2-2; D is perhaps TRBD1 (6 bases). Germline assignment: CDR1 LNHNV and CDR2 YYDKDF (reference sequence). The CDR3 sequence is 16 residues long. Trimming took off 5 bases at V and 4 bases at J, with 17 bases between the two ends.